A single sample gave rise to the 24 T cell receptor beta chains below, sequenced in a study of T cells after yellow fever vaccination. MiXCR, run by TCRdb on the 5' RACE reads, gives a single entry per CDR3 protein. This table holds under 250,000 distinct CDR3 sequences, 2.5% to 3.5% found once. The material was CD4+ T cells sorted from PBMCs, obtained 10 days after the yellow fever booster vaccination. These receptors all stem from a man aged 18 to 29 who received the YFV17D yellow fever vaccine.

This clonotype was detected ten times or more. The V gene is TRBV30, the J gene TRBJ1-4; 9 nucleotides agree with TRBD1. The CDR3 covers 13 residues. V lost 5 bases, J lost 8 bases, and 6 bases stayed unmatched. Germline V gene lookup returns CDR1 GTSNPN and CDR2 SVGIG (reference sequence). CDR3 sequence: CAWGQGSPEKLFF. The CDR3 region has the DNA TGTGCCTGGGGACAGGGGAGTCCGGAAAAACTGTTTTTT.

This clonotype was seen only a few times. V and J are TRBV18 and TRBJ1-2; D call uncertain. Trimming took 2 bases from V and 7 from J, leaving 14 bases between them. Germline CDR1 reads KGHSH; CDR2 reads LQKENI. The CDR3 is 14 residues long. CDR3 residues: CASSPGGLPGGYTF. In DNA, the CDR3 is TGTGCCAGCTCACCAGGTGGACTTCCTGGTGGCTACACCTTC.

This clonotype has ten or more counts. The CDR3 loop is CASRDDRVHGYTF. The CDR3 DNA reads TGTGCCAGCAGAGACGACAGGGTCCATGGCTACACCTTC. The V gene is TRBV12-3 or TRBV12-4, the J gene TRBJ1-2, with 7 bases that match TRBD1. The V and J ends lost 6 bases and 6 bases, in that order; junction bases with no gene match: 7. CDR3 length: 13 amino acids.

This clonotype occurred many times. This chain joins TRBV7-9 and TRBJ2-6; possible D gene TRBD1, 6 bases. Germline V gives CDR1 SEHNR, CDR2 FQNEAQ (reference sequence). V gave up 4 bases and J gave up 1 base, with 8 bases separating them. This CDR3 has 15 residues. CDR3 in amino acids: CASSSGQSGANVLTF. The CDR3 DNA reads as TGTGCCAGCAGCTCCGGACAGTCTGGGGCCAACGTCCTGACTTTC.

The J gene is TRBJ2-5, the V gene TRBV5-8; tentative D call: TRBD1 (6 bases). The CDR3 length is 16 residues. The germline V and J ends were trimmed by 0 bases and 1 base, with 13 bases remaining between them. CDR1 and CDR2 (germline): SGHTS, YDEGEE. The CDR3 protein is CASSLGQGPRQETQYF. The CDR3 region has the DNA TGTGCCAGCAGCTTGGGGCAGGGGCCACGCCAAGAGACCCAGTACTTC.

This clonotype was counted a few times. This sequence joins TRBV12-3 or TRBV12-4 and TRBJ1-2, with D uncertain. V lost 5 bases and J 6 bases, leaving 13 bases between the germline ends. The length of the CDR3 is 13 residues. The CDR3 coding sequence is TGTGCCAGCAGTCGCGAGGGTTATGATGGCTACACCTTC. It encodes CASSREGYDGYTF.

This clonotype was observed at least ten times. V usage is TRBV28 and J usage is TRBJ2-7; 7 positions match TRBD2. The CDR3 has 15 residues. Trimming cost V 5 bases and J 7 bases; bases outside gene matches: 14. Germline values: CDR1 MDHEN, CDR2 SYDVKM. For the CDR3, the DNA is TGTGCCAGCAGTATGCGCAGCAGGAGGGGAGGGGAGCAGTACGTC. It specifies CASSMRSRRGGEQYV.

This clonotype was seen many times. The rearrangement joins TRBV25-1 to TRBJ1-2; perhaps TRBD1 as D (6 bases). CDR1 is MGHDK, CDR2 SYGVNS, per germline. The CDR3 is 14 amino acids. The V end was cut by 5 bases, the J end by 4 bases, with 14 bases between. CDR3 in DNA: TGTGCCAGCAGTTTGGCGGGGGCGGCCTATGGCTACACCTTC. This gives the protein CASSLAGAAYGYTF.

The chain links TRBV7-2 to TRBJ1-1; tentative D call: TRBD1 (5 bases). V shed 5 bases and J shed 2 bases, with 12 bases lying between them. CDR1 is SGHTA and CDR2 is FQGNSA in the germline V gene. This CDR3 spans 14 amino acids. The CDR3 protein is CASSPGHANTEAFF. The CDR3 DNA follows: TGTGCCAGCAGCCCTGGACACGCTAACACTGAAGCTTTCTTT.

The chain couples TRBV6-1 to TRBJ2-7, with 9 bases identical to TRBD2. The germline V gene has CDR1 MNHNS and CDR2 SASEGT. The CDR3 runs 16 residues. After removal of 8 bases from V and 7 bases from J, the junction contained 18 bases not matched to a gene. Here the CDR3 reads CASGPASGAKYVEQYV. Here the CDR3 DNA reads TGTGCCAGCGGTCCGGCTAGCGGGGCCAAATACGTGGAGCAGTACGTC.

In DNA form, the CDR3 reads TGTGCCAGCAGGCGATGGGTCGCGGGGAGCACAGATACGCAGTATTTT. Translation gives CASRRWVAGSTDTQYF. V gene TRBV12-3 or TRBV12-4 combines with J gene TRBJ2-3, with D possibly being TRBD2 (6 bases). The CDR3 consists of 16 residues. V lost 6 bases to trimming and J lost 0 bases, with 16 bases between them.

This rearrangement joins TRBV15 to TRBJ2-7; 7 bases map to TRBD1. V trimming: 4 bases; J trimming: 6 bases; junction bases outside the gene matches: 6. Germline-derived CDR1 and CDR2 are LNHNV and YYDKDF (reference sequence). The CDR3 is 13 amino acids. The CDR3 coding sequence is TGTGCCACCAGCACAGACCCAGGGGGCGAGCAGTACGTC. Its translation: CATSTDPGGEQYV.

This clonotype was counted only a few times. The rearrangement uses TRBV11-2 and TRBJ2-7; perhaps D is TRBD1 or TRBD2 (5 bases each). The CDR3 is 16 residues long. Germline values: CDR1 SGHAT, CDR2 FQNNGV. Trimming took off 7 bases at V and 2 bases at J, with 21 bases between the two ends. The CDR3 sequence is CASIVIVRDATYEQYV. The CDR3 bases are TGTGCCAGCATCGTTATAGTCCGGGACGCGACCTACGAGCAGTACGTC.

This clonotype has at least ten counts. This chain uses TRBV7-3 with TRBJ2-3; 8 nucleotides align to TRBD2. From germline, CDR1 is SGHTA and CDR2 FQGTGA. V lost 4 bases to trimming and J lost 2 bases; unmatched junction nucleotides: 5. The CDR3 extends over 15 amino acids. The CDR3 sequence: CASSSRGGATDTQYF. CDR3 nucleotide sequence: TGTGCCAGCAGCTCCCGGGGGGGTGCCACAGATACGCAGTATTTT.

This clonotype showed up just a few times. This sequence joins TRBV12-3 or TRBV12-4 and TRBJ1-6; TRBD1 might be the D (5 bases). The CDR3 extends over 13 amino acids. V was shortened by 5 bases and J by 10 bases, with 12 bases between the two germline ends. CDR3 in amino acids: CASSQQDRSPLHF. CDR3 DNA: TGTGCCAGCAGTCAACAGGATAGGTCACCCCTCCACTTT.

A few counts support this clonotype. V is TRBV5-1 and J is TRBJ1-1; D remains unclear. Germline V lookup: CDR1 SGHRS, CDR2 YFSETQ. The ends were cut back, 2 bases at V and 0 bases at J, with 8 bases in the middle. The CDR3 extends over 14 amino acids. DNA for the CDR3: TGCGCCAGCAGCTTCGACGGCATGAACACTGAAGCTTTCTTT. Residues: CASSFDGMNTEAFF.

This clonotype was counted a few times. The V call is TRBV4-1, the J call TRBJ2-1, with D uncertain. The CDR3 runs to 12 residues. Germline-derived CDR1 and CDR2 are MGHRA and YSYEKL. Trimming left V 0 bases short and J 4 bases short, with 1 base between. The CDR3 bases are TGCGCCAGCAGCCAAGAATACAATGAGCAGTTCTTC. It translates to CASSQEYNEQFF.

This clonotype was recorded at least ten times. The chain couples TRBV7-8 to TRBJ2-2; D gene ambiguous. CDR1 SGHVS and CDR2 FQNEAQ come from the germline V gene. The CDR3 is 14 amino acids. V shed 0 bases and J shed 1 base, with 3 bases lying between them. The CDR3 DNA reads as TGTGCCAGCAGCTTAGCCAGGAACACCGGGGAGCTGTTTTTT. This translates into CASSLARNTGELFF. The full variable domain, with the rest looked up from reference TRBV7-8 and TRBJ2-2, is GAGVSQSPRYKVAKRGQDVALRCDPISGHVSLFWYQQALGQGPEFLTYFQNEAQLDKSGLPSDRFFAERPEGSVSTLKIQRTQQEDSAVYLCASSLARNTGELFFGEGSRLTVL.

This rearrangement joins TRBV4-1 to TRBJ1-5; D gene unclear. CDR3 length equals 14 residues. The ends were cut back, 1 base at V and 6 bases at J, with 10 bases in the middle. The germline gives CDR1 MGHRA, CDR2 YSYEKL. CDR3 sequence: CASSQAPGSQPQHF. As DNA, the CDR3 is TGCGCCAGCAGCCAAGCTCCCGGGAGTCAGCCCCAGCATTTT.

The CDR3 protein is CASSSLTVHEAFF. DNA for the CDR3: TGTGCCAGCAGTTCTCTGACAGTTCATGAAGCTTTCTTT. The chain combines TRBV7-2 with TRBJ1-1, with D tentatively TRBD1 (5 bases). There are 13 residues in the CDR3. The ends were cut back, 6 bases at V and 7 bases at J, with 15 bases in the middle. Germline loops: CDR1 SGHTA, CDR2 FQGNSA.

The chain employs TRBV20-1 and TRBJ1-5; D call uncertain. The ends were cut back, 1 base at V and 0 bases at J, with 10 bases in the middle. This CDR3 comprises 15 residues. Per germline, CDR1 DFQATT and CDR2 SNEGSKA (reference sequence). The CDR3 region is CSARAPTYSNQPQHF. In DNA form, the CDR3 reads TGCAGTGCTAGAGCCCCTACCTATAGCAATCAGCCCCAGCATTTT.

J is TRBJ1-6 and V is TRBV5-6; 8 bases line up with TRBD1. Losses at the gene ends were 3 bases for V and 9 bases for J; bases not matched to a gene: 8. The CDR3 covers 15 residues. The V gene's germline CDR1 is SGHDT and CDR2 YYEEEE. The DNA of the CDR3 is TGTGCCAGCAGCTCCGGACAGGGATCGGCTTCACCCCTCCACTTT. Its protein is CASSSGQGSASPLHF.

The rearrangement joins TRBV28 to TRBJ1-2; D call uncertain. The CDR3 contains 13 residues. The V gene's germline CDR1 is MDHEN and CDR2 SYDVKM. V was clipped by 3 bases and J by 6 bases, with 11 bases between them. CDR3 sequence (DNA): TGTGCCAGCAGTTTCCGATGGGCGGATGGCTACACCTTC. Translated: CASSFRWADGYTF.

This clonotype was recorded at least ten times. This rearrangement joins TRBV12-3 or TRBV12-4 to TRBJ2-3; D is perhaps TRBD1 (5 bases). V lost 6 bases and J 2 bases, leaving 9 bases between the germline ends. The CDR3 is 13 amino acids. The CDR3 nucleotides are TGTGCCAGCAGCAAACAGGACACAGATACGCAGTATTTT. Translation gives CASSKQDTDTQYF.